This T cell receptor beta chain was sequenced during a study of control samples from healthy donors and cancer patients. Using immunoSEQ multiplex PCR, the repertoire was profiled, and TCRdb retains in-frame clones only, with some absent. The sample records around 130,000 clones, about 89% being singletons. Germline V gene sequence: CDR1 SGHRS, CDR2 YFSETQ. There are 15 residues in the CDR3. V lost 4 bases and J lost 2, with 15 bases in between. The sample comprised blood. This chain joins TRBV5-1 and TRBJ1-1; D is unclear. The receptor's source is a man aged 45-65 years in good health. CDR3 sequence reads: CASSHLWWGNTEAFF. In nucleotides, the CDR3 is TGCGCCAGCAGCCATTTGTGGTGGGGAAACACTGAAGCTTTCTTT.